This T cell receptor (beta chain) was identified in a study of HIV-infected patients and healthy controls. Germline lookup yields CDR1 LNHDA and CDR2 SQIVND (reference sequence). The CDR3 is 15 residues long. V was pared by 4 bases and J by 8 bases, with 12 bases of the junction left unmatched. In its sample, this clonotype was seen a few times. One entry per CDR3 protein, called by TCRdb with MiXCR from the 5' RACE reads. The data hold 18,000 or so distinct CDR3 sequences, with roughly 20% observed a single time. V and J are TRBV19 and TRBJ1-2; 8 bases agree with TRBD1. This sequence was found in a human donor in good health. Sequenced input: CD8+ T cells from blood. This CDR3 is CASSSDRGGEWGYTF. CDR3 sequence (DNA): TGTGCCAGTAGTAGTGACAGGGGAGGCGAATGGGGCTACACCTTC.